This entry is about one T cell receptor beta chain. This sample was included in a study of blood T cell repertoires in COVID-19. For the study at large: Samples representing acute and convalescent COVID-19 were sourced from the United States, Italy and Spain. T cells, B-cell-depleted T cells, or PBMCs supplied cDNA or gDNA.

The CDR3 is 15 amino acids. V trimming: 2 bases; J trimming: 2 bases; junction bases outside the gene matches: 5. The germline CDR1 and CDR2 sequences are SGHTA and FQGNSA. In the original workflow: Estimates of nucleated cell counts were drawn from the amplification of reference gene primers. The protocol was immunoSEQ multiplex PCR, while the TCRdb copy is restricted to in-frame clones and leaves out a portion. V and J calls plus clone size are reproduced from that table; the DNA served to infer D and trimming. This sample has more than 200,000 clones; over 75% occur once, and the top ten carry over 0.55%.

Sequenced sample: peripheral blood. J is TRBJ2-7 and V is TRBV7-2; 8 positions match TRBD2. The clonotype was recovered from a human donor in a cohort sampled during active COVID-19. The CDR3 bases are TGTGCCAGCAGCTTAACTAGCGGTCCAACCTACGAGCAGTACTTC. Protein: CASSLTSGPTYEQYF.